Listed below are T cell receptor beta chains from one sample, sequenced in a study of blood T cell repertoires in COVID-19. Produced via immunoSEQ multiplex PCR; TCRdb's table is partial and in-frame only. Of about 120,000 clones in the sample, about four fifths were seen once. The specimen was peripheral blood. These receptor sequences come from a human donor in a cohort sampled during active COVID-19. CDR3s include the opening cysteine and the closing phenylalanine or tryptophan. Fields, in order: V gene, D gene, clone size, J gene, CDR3 DNA, CDR3 protein. The D gene is left open where the match is weak. For some rows the clone size is stated as once, few or many, or as a class when expanded; others skip it.

v_gene: TRBV5-5
d_gene: -
abundance: -
j_gene: TRBJ1-1
CDR3nt: TGTGCCAGCGATCGGCCCTTAGGGGTAGAAGCTTTCTTT
CDR3aa: CASDRPLGVEAFF

v_gene: TRBV20-1
d_gene: -
abundance: -
j_gene: TRBJ1-1
CDR3nt: TGCAGTGCTAGAGCCCGCAGGGGAGCTTTCTTT
CDR3aa: CSARARRGAFF

v_gene: TRBV14
d_gene: TRBD2
abundance: -
j_gene: TRBJ2-7
CDR3nt: TGTGCCAGCAGCCAAGCGGGACTAGCGTTTGGGGAGCAGTACTTC
CDR3aa: CASSQAGLAFGEQYF

v_gene: TRBV12-5
d_gene: -
abundance: -
j_gene: TRBJ2-3
CDR3nt: TGTGCTAGTGGTTTGGGGGTGGTGGAGGGAAGTATCACAGATACGCAGTATTTT
CDR3aa: CASGLGVVEGSITDTQYF

v_gene: TRBV3-1/TRBV3-2
d_gene: TRBD2
abundance: -
j_gene: TRBJ2-7
CDR3nt: TGTGCCAGCAGCCAAGAGATCGGGGGGTACGAGCAGTACTTC
CDR3aa: CASSQEIGGYEQYF

v_gene: TRBV19
d_gene: TRBD2
abundance: -
j_gene: TRBJ2-5
CDR3nt: TGTGCCAGTAGTTCGAGACTAGCGGGGGGGCCGCAGGAGACCCAGTACTTC
CDR3aa: CASSSRLAGGPQETQYF

v_gene: TRBV5-4
d_gene: -
abundance: -
j_gene: TRBJ1-2
CDR3nt: TGTGCCAGCAGCTATCAGGGGTCGTTACTGAGTGGCTACACCTTC
CDR3aa: CASSYQGSLLSGYTF

v_gene: TRBV14
d_gene: TRBD1
abundance: -
j_gene: TRBJ1-2
CDR3nt: TGTGCCAGCAGCCAAGATTCAGGGGGGCCCTATGGCTACACCTTC
CDR3aa: CASSQDSGGPYGYTF

v_gene: TRBV27
d_gene: -
abundance: -
j_gene: TRBJ1-2
CDR3nt: TGTGCCAGCAGTACTAACAGGGAAACCTATGGCTACACCTTC
CDR3aa: CASSTNRETYGYTF

v_gene: TRBV7-3
d_gene: TRBD1
abundance: once
j_gene: TRBJ1-2
CDR3nt: TGTGCCAGCAGCAAACAGGGGAACTATGGCTACACCTTC
CDR3aa: CASSKQGNYGYTF

v_gene: TRBV7-2
d_gene: -
abundance: -
j_gene: TRBJ1-2
CDR3nt: TGTGCCAGCAGCTTAGGGGGGGTCACCCGCTTCTATGGCTACACCTTC
CDR3aa: CASSLGGVTRFYGYTF

v_gene: TRBV24-1
d_gene: -
abundance: -
j_gene: TRBJ1-1
CDR3nt: TGTGCCACCAGTGATTTAGCGGTGAACACTGAAGCTTTCTTT
CDR3aa: CATSDLAVNTEAFF

v_gene: TRBV19
d_gene: -
abundance: -
j_gene: TRBJ1-5
CDR3nt: TGTGCCAGTACGCCCGGGGGAGAGAGGAATCAGCCCCAGCATTTT
CDR3aa: CASTPGGERNQPQHF

v_gene: TRBV7-9
d_gene: TRBD1
abundance: few
j_gene: TRBJ1-3
CDR3nt: TGTGCCAGCAGCAAACAGGGGGCGAGTGGAAACACCATATATTTT
CDR3aa: CASSKQGASGNTIYF

v_gene: TRBV5-1
d_gene: TRBD1
abundance: -
j_gene: TRBJ1-2
CDR3nt: TGCGCCAGCAGCTTGGAGGTTGGGACAGGGGCTTTTGTTGGCTACACCTTC
CDR3aa: CASSLEVGTGAFVGYTF

v_gene: TRBV2
d_gene: TRBD1
abundance: -
j_gene: TRBJ1-1
CDR3nt: TGTGCCAGCAGTGGGGACAGGGTCACTGAAGCTTTCTTT
CDR3aa: CASSGDRVTEAFF

v_gene: TRBV30
d_gene: -
abundance: once
j_gene: TRBJ1-6
CDR3nt: TGTGCCTGGAGTGTGCAGGGAAATTCACCCCTCCACTTT
CDR3aa: CAWSVQGNSPLHF

v_gene: TRBV2
d_gene: -
abundance: -
j_gene: TRBJ1-5
CDR3nt: TGTGCCAGCAGTGAAGCCGTCCGGAGTCTGTACAGCAATCAGCCCCAGCATTTT
CDR3aa: CASSEAVRSLYSNQPQHF

v_gene: TRBV29-1
d_gene: -
abundance: once
j_gene: TRBJ2-2
CDR3nt: TGCAGCGTTGAAGACGGCGGGGAGCTGTTTTTT
CDR3aa: CSVEDGGELFF

v_gene: TRBV28
d_gene: TRBD2
abundance: few
j_gene: TRBJ2-6
CDR3nt: TGTGCCAGCAGTAGACTAGCGGGGGCCAACGTCCTGACTTTC
CDR3aa: CASSRLAGANVLTF

v_gene: TRBV7-6
d_gene: TRBD2
abundance: -
j_gene: TRBJ2-2
CDR3nt: TGTGCCAGCAGCTTTTGGGGAGCGGGAGCGGACACCGGGGAGCTGTTTTTT
CDR3aa: CASSFWGAGADTGELFF

v_gene: TRBV9
d_gene: TRBD1
abundance: -
j_gene: TRBJ2-7
CDR3nt: TGTGCCAGCAGCGTAGGAGGGGGCGGCTGGAGCTCCTACGAGCAGTACTTC
CDR3aa: CASSVGGGGWSSYEQYF

v_gene: TRBV2
d_gene: -
abundance: -
j_gene: TRBJ1-2
CDR3nt: TGTGCCAGCAGTGAGGGGCGCGGCTACACCTTC
CDR3aa: CASSEGRGYTF